The sequence of this T cell receptor (beta chain) was determined in a study of blood T cell repertoires in COVID-19. As for the study in general: Researchers got acute and convalescent COVID-19 samples from the United States, Italy and Spain.

Source study methods: Researchers report that nucleated cell counts were estimated from reference gene primer amplification. Profiling relied on immunoSEQ multiplex PCR, and the TCRdb table lists in-frame clones only, not all of them. D and trimming were read from the DNA, whereas the V and J calls and clone size are those reported in that table. The data hold 150,000 to 200,000 clones, with about 77% observed a single time. This CDR3 contains 14 residues. Germline loops: CDR1 SNHLY, CDR2 FYNNEI. The V and J ends lost 3 bases and 3 bases respectively, with 12 bases between them. The gene calls are TRBV2 and TRBJ2-7, with a tentative D call TRBD1 (6 bases). This receptor was taken from a woman aged 50 to 60 with acute COVID-19. Sequenced input: PBMCs or T cells enriched from blood (not recorded which). CDR3: CASSDSGHLYEQYV. The DNA of the CDR3 is TGTGCCAGCAGTGATTCGGGACACCTCTACGAGCAGTACGTC.